Only a few counts were recorded for the clone carrying this TCR beta chain. The antigen remains undetermined. The PCR contained 60 Vbeta and 13 Jbeta primers. The protocol was immunoSEQ multiplex PCR, while the TCRdb copy is restricted to in-frame clones and leaves out a portion. The sample holds roughly 100,000 clones; 76% are singletons and the top ten take roughly 8%. This sample was included in a study of cytomegalovirus exposure and HLA in healthy donors. The CDR3 totals 15 residues. V gave up 4 bases and J gave up 0 bases, with 10 bases separating them. Germline assignment: CDR1 LGHNA and CDR2 YSLEER. Study-wide findings and caveats: Earlier findings revealed that most TCR beta V segments proved productive either about 90% or about 30% of the time. A missense DCLRE1C variant was associated with V- and J-gene trimming of TCR beta chains in a later analysis, and an independent cohort replicated the association. Within a later analysis, the majority of CMV-associated TCR beta chains appeared HLA-restricted. Usually a TCR sequence was rare, but some public TCRs were found in many donors.

This TCR was recovered from a man aged 40-49 years in good health and CMV-seropositive. The sample was PBMCs. J is TRBJ1-3 and V is TRBV4-3; D not resolved. The DNA of the CDR3 is TGCGCCAGCAGCCCCGGACTGCCCTCTGGAAACACCATATATTTT. This codes for CASSPGLPSGNTIYF.